This entry describes one TCR beta chain. The antigen remains unidentified. This may come from a read error, since a much larger clone is one base off. Sample time point: pre-sensitization, week 0. Treatment specified: therapeutic diphenylcyclopropenone sensitization with weekly scalp DPC. TCRdb re-called the RACE reads through MiXCR, storing one row per CDR3 protein. The repertoire holds about 350,000 distinct CDR3 sequences, with approximately 5.8% as singletons. The sample comes from a study of human T cells and chemical hapten exposure. General study results and limits: Controls formed significantly fewer large CDR3 similarity clusters than expanded TCRs did.

The CDR3 extends over 15 amino acids. Sample: whole blood, taken in connection with sensitization to the hapten diphenylcyclopropenone (DPC). The sequence was collected from a woman between 18 and 29 years old with alopecia areata. Some clones in this sample may be carry-over from other donors' samples. The chain has TRBV12-3 or TRBV12-4 and TRBJ2-4; no firm D call. CDR3 sequence: CATSLMGWAKNIQYF. CDR3 in DNA: TGTGCCACCAGTTTAATGGGGTGGGCCAAAAACATTCAGTACTTC.